This TCR beta chain was profiled in a study of cytomegalovirus exposure and HLA in healthy donors. Study overall: The early release's HLA-typed donors yielded 65 million to 85 million unique TCRs.

Study results and limitations: Only CMV serostatus was available as immune exposure information. Later analysis showed most CMV-associated TCR beta chains appearing HLA-restricted. Most TCR sequences proved rare, with some public TCRs found in many donors.

Trimming took 4 bases from V and 8 from J; bases not matched to a gene: 7. CDR1 MNHEY and CDR2 SVGAGI come from the germline V gene. This CDR3 region has 15 residues. The sample holds a few counts of this clone. The antigen is undetermined. Primers: 60 Vbeta forward and 13 Jbeta reverse. This table comes from immunoSEQ multiplex PCR, and its TCRdb copy is limited to in-frame clones, with some not included. The profile shows about 97,000 clones, less than 9.5% of them singletons. The chain has TRBV6-5 and TRBJ2-1; 11 nucleotides align to TRBD1. The receptor was isolated from a man aged 45 to 65 in good health and CMV-seropositive. The sample comprised PBMCs. CDR3 in amino acids: CASSSTGTGGDEQFF. The CDR3 DNA sequence: TGTGCCAGCAGTTCCACCGGGACAGGGGGTGATGAGCAGTTCTTC.